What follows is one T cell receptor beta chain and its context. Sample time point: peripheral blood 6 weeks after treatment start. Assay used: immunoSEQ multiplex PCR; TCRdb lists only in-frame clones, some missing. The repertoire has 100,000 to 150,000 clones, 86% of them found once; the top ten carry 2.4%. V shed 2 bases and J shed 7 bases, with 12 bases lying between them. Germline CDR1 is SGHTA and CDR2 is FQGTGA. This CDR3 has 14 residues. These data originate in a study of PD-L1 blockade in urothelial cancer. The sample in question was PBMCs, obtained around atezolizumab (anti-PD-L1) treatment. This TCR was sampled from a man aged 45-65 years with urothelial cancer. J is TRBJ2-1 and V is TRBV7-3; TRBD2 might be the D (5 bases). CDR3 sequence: CASSLSGLSNEQFF. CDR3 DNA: TGTGCCAGCAGCTTATCAGGACTCTCAAATGAGCAGTTCTTC.